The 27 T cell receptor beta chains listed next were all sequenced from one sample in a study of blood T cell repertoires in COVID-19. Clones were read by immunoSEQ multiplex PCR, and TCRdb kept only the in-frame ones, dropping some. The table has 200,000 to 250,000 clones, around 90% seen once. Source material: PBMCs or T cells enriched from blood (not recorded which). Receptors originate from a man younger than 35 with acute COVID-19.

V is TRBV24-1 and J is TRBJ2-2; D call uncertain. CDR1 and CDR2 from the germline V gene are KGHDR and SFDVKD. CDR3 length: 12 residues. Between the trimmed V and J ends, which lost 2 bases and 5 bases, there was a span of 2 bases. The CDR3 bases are TGTGCCACCAGTGATTCTACCGGGGAGCTGTTTTTT. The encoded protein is CATSDSTGELFF.

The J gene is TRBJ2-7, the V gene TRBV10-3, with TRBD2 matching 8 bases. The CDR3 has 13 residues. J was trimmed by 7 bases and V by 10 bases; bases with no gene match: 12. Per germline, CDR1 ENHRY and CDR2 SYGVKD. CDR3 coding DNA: TGTGCCAACCGGGGGGGAGCGGGAGAAGAGCAGTACTTC. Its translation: CANRGGAGEEQYF.

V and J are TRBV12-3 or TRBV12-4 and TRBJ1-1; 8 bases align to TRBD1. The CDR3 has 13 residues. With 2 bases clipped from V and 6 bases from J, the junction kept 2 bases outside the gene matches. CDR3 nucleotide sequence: TGTGCCAGCAGTTTACAGGGGGCGGCTGAAGCTTTCTTT. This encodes CASSLQGAAEAFF.

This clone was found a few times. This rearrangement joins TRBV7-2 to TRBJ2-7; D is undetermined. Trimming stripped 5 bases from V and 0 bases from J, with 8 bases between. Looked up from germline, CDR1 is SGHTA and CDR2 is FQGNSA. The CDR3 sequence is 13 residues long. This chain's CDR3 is CASSARSSYEQYF. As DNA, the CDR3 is TGTGCCAGCAGCGCCCGGAGCTCCTACGAGCAGTACTTC.

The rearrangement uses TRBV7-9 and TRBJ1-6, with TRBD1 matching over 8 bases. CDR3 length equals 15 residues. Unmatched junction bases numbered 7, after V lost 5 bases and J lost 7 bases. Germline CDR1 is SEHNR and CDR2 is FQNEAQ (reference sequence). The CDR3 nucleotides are TGTGCCAGCAGCCCCCTTGACAGGGGAAATTCACCCCTCCACTTT. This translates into CASSPLDRGNSPLHF.

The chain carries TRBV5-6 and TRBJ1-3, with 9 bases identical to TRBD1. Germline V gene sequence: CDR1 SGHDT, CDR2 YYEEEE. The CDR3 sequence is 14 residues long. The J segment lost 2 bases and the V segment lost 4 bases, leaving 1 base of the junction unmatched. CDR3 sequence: CASSRQGAGNTIYF. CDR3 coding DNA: TGTGCCAGCAGCAGACAGGGGGCTGGAAACACCATATATTTT.

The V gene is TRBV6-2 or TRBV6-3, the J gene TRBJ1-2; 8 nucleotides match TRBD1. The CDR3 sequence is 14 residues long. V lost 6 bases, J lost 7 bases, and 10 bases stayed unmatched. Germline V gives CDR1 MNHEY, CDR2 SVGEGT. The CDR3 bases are TGTGCCAGCAGCCTCGCCAGGGGGCTGTCTGGCTACACCTTC. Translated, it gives CASSLARGLSGYTF.

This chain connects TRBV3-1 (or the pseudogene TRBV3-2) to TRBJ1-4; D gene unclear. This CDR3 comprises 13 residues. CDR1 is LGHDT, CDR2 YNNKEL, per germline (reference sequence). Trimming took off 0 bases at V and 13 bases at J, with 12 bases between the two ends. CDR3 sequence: CASSQEQLEGLFF. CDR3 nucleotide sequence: TGTGCCAGCAGCCAAGAACAGTTGGAAGGACTGTTTTTT.

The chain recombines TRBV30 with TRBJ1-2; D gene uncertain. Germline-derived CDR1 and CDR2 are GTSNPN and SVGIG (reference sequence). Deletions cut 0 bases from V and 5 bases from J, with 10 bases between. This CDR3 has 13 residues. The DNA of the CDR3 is TGTGCCTGGAGTGTACAGCTTATATATGGCTACACCTTC. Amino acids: CAWSVQLIYGYTF.

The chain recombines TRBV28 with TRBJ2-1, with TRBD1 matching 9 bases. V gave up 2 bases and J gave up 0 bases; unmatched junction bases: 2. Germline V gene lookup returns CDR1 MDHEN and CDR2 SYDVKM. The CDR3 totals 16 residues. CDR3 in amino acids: CASSLVDRGSYNEQFF. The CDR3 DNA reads TGTGCCAGCAGTTTAGTGGACAGGGGCTCCTACAATGAGCAGTTCTTC. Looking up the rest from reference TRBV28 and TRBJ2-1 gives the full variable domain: DVKVTQSSRYLVKRTGEKVFLECVQDMDHENMFWYRQDPGLGLRLIYFSYDVKMKEKGDIPEGYSVSREKKERFSLILESASTNQTSMYLCASSLVDRGSYNEQFFGPGTRLTVL.

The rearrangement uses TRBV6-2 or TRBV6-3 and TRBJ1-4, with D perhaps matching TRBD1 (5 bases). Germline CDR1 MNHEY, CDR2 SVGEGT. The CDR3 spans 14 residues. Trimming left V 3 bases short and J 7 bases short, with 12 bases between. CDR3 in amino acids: CASSYSGYGEKLFF. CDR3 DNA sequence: TGTGCCAGCAGTTATTCAGGGTATGGTGAAAAACTGTTTTTT.

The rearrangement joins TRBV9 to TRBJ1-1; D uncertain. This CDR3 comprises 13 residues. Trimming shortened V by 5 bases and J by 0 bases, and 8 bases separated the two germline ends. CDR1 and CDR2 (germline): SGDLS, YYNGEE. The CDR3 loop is CASRSGVNTEAFF. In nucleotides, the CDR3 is TGTGCCAGCAGGTCGGGAGTGAACACTGAAGCTTTCTTT.

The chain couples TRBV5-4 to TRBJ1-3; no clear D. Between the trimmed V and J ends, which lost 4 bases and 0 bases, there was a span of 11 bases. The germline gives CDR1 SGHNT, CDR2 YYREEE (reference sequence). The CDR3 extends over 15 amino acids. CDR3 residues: CASSPGGSSGNTIYF. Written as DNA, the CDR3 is TGTGCCAGCAGCCCAGGTGGATCCTCTGGAAACACCATATATTTT.

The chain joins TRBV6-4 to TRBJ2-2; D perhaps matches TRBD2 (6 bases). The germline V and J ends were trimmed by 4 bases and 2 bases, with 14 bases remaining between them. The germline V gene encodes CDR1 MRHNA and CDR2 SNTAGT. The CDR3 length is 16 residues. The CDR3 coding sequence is TGTGCCAGCAGTGCAGCGAGGACTACCAACACCGGGGAGCTGTTTTTT. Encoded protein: CASSAARTTNTGELFF.

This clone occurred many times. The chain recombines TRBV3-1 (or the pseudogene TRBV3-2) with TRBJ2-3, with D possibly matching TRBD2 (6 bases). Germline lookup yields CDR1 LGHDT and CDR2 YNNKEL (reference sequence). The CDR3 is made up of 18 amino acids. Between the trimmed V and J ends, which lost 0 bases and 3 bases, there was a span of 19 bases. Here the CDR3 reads CASSQEGFAGRGTDTQYF. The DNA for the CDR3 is TGTGCCAGCAGCCAAGAGGGGTTCGCGGGACGAGGGACAGATACGCAGTATTTT.

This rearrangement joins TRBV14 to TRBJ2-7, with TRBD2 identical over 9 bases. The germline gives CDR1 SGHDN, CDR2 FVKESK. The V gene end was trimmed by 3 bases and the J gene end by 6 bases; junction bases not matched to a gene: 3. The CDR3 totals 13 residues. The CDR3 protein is CASSHLAGTEQYF. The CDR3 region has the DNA TGTGCCAGCAGCCATCTAGCGGGAACCGAGCAGTACTTC.

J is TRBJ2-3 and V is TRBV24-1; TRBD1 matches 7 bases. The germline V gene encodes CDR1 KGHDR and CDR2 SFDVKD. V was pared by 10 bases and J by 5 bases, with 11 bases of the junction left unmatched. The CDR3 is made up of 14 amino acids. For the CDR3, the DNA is TGTGCCACAGAAGGGGGCAAGGGGGTAGATACGCAGTATTTT. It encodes CATEGGKGVDTQYF.

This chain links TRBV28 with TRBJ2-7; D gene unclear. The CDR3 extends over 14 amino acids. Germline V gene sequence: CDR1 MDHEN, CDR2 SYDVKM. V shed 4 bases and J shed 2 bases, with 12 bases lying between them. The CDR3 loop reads CASSSTRATYEQYF. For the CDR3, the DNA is TGTGCCAGCAGTTCAACGAGAGCAACCTACGAGCAGTACTTC.

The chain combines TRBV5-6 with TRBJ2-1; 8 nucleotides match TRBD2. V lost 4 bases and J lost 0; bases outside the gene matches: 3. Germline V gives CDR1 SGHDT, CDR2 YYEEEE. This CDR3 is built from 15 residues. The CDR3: CASSAGTSSYNEQFF. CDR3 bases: TGTGCCAGCAGCGCCGGGACTAGCTCCTACAATGAGCAGTTCTTC. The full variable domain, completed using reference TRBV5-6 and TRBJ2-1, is DAGVTQSPTHLIKTRGQQVTLRCSPKSGHDTVSWYQQALGQGPQFIFQYYEEEERQRGNFPDRFSGHQFPNYSSELNVNALLLGDSALYLCASSAGTSSYNEQFFGPGTRLTVL.

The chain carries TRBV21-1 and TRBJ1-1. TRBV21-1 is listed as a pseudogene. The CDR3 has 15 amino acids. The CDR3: CASSKVRVMNTEAFF. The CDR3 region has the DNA TGTGCCAGCAGCAAAGTGAGGGTGATGAACACTGAAGCTTTCTTT.

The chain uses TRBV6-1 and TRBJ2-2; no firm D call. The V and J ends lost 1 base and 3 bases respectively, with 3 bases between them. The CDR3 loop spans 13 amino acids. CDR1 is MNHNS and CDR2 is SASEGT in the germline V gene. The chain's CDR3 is CASSEGDTGELFF. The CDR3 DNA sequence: TGTGCCAGCAGTGAAGGAGACACCGGGGAGCTGTTTTTT.

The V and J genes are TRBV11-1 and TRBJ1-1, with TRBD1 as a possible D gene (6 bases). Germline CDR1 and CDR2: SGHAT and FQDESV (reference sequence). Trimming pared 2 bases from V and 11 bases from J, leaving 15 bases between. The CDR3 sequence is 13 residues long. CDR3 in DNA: TGTGCCAGCAGCTTAATTCGCGGGGGCTCCGCTTTCTTT. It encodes CASSLIRGGSAFF.

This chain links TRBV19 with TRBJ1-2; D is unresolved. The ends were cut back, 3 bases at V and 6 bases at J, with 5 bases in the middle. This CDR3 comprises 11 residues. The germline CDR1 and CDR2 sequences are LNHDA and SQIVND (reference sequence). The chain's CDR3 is CASSMFDGYTF. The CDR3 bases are TGTGCCAGTAGTATGTTCGATGGCTACACCTTC.

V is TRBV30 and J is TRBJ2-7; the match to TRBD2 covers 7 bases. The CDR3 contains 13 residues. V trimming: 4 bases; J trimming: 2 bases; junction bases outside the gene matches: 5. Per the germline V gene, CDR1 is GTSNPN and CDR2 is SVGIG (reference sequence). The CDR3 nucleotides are TGTGCCTGGAAGTCTAGCGGAACCTACGAGCAGTACTTC. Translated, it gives CAWKSSGTYEQYF.

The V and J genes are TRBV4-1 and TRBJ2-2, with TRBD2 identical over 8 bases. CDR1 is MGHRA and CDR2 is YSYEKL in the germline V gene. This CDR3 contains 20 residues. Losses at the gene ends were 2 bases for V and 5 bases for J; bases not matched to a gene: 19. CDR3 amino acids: CASSQQATGGVKGLTGELFF. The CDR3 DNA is TGCGCCAGCAGCCAACAGGCCACCGGGGGGGTAAAAGGCCTGACCGGGGAGCTGTTTTTT.

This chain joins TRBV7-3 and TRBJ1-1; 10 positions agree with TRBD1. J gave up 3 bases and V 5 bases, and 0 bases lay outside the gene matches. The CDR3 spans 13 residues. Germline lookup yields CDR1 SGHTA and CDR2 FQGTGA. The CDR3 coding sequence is TGTGCCAGCAGCGGACAGGGGGACACTGAAGCTTTCTTT. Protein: CASSGQGDTEAFF.

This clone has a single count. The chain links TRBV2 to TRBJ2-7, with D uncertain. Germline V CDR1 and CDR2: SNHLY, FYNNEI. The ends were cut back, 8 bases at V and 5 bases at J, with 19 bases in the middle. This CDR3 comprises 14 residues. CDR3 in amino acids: CASSSPKLFHEQYF. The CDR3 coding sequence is TGTGCCAGCTCGAGCCCGAAGCTGTTCCACGAGCAGTACTTC.